This T cell receptor (beta chain) was found in a study of blood T cell repertoires in COVID-19. Overall study context: Samples taken during acute and convalescent COVID-19 were collected in the United States, Italy and Spain. The cDNA or gDNA used as material had been derived from T cells, B-cell-depleted T cells, or PBMCs.

Seattle cases were enrolled at active infection and followed longitudinally. Per the original methods: Reference gene primer amplification yielded estimated nucleated cell counts. Generated by immunoSEQ multiplex PCR, the TCRdb table keeps only in-frame clones and is missing some. V, J and clone size were drawn from that table, and D and trimming were deduced from the DNA. Of around 370,000 clones listed, about 90% are singletons. Germline V gene data show CDR1 as SEHNR and CDR2 as FQNEAQ (reference sequence). Trimming took 5 bases from V and 8 from J, leaving 12 bases between them. This CDR3 comprises 12 residues.

Sequencing was done on a sample of peripheral blood. J is TRBJ1-1 and V is TRBV7-9; the D gene is possibly TRBD1 (6 bases). The sequence was obtained from a woman aged 50 to 60 with COVID-19, enrolled during active disease. The CDR3 spells CASSNRDNEAFF. CDR3 bases: TGTGCCAGCAGCAACCGGGACAACGAAGCTTTCTTT.